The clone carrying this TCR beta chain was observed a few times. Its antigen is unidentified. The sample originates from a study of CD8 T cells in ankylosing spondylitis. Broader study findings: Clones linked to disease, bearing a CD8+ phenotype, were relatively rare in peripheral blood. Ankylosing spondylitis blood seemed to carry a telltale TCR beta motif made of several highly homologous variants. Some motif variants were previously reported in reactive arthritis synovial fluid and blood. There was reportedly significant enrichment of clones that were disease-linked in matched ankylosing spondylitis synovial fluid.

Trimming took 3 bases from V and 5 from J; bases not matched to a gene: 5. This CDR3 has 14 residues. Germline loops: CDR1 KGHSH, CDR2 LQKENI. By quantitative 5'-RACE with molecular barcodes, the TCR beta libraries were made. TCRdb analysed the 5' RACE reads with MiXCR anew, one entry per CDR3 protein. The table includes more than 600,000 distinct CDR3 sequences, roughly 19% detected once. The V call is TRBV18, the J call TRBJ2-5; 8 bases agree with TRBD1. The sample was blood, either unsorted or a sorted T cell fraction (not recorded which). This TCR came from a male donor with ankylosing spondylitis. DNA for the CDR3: TGTGCCAGCTCACCGGGACAGGCAATTGAGACCCAGTACTTC. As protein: CASSPGQAIETQYF.